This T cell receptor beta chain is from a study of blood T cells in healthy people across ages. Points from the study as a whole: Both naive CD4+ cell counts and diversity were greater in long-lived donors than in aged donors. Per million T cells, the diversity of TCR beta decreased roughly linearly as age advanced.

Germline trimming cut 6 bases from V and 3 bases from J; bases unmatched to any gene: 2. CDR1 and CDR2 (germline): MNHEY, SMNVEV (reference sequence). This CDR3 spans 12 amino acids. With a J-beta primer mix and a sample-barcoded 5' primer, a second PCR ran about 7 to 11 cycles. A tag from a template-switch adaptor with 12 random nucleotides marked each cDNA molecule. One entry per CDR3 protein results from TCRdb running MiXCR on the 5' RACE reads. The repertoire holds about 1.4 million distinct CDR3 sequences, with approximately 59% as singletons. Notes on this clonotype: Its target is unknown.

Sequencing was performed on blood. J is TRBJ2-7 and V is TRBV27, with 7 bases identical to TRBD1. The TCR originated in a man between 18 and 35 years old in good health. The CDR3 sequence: CASRRTGYEQYF. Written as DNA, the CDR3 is TGTGCCAGCAGGAGGACAGGCTACGAGCAGTACTTC.